These 18 T cell receptor beta chains came from one sample sequenced in a study of response to subunit inactivated influenza vaccine. One entry per CDR3 protein, called by TCRdb with MiXCR from the RT-PCR reads. The sample has over 400,000 distinct CDR3 sequences; approximately 9.9% are singletons. The sequencing used PBMCs from blood, collected about 40 days after vaccination. The origin of the receptors is a man over 45 who received an inactivated influenza vaccine.

This clonotype was observed a handful of times. Here the CDR3 DNA reads TGTGCCAGCAGTTTTTCCGCATTCCTAGCGGGAAAGCAGAATACGCAGTATTTT. Protein product: CASSFSAFLAGKQNTQYF. This rearrangement joins TRBV6-2 or TRBV6-3 to TRBJ2-3, with 9 bases aligning to TRBD2. From germline, CDR1 is MNHEY and CDR2 SVGEGT. After removal of 4 bases from V and 7 bases from J, the junction contained 18 bases not matched to a gene. CDR3 length: 18 amino acids.

V and J are TRBV4-3 and TRBJ2-1, with D possibly being TRBD1 or TRBD2 (6 bases each). CDR1 and CDR2 from the germline V gene are LGHNA and YSLEER. Trimming cost V 3 bases and J 4 bases, with 16 bases left between them. The CDR3 totals 16 residues. The CDR3 loop reads CASSHGAEGGYNEQFF. CDR3 in DNA: TGCGCCAGCAGCCATGGGGCGGAGGGGGGATACAATGAGCAGTTCTTC.

This clonotype has more than one count but fewer than ten. The chain joins TRBV7-8 to TRBJ2-6, with 7 bases fitting TRBD2. Per germline, CDR1 SGHVS and CDR2 FQNEAQ. This CDR3 spans 18 amino acids. V trimming: 2 bases; J trimming: 0 bases; junction bases outside the gene matches: 7. Here the CDR3 reads CASSLWGGPSSGANVLTF. DNA for the CDR3: TGTGCCAGCAGCTTATGGGGAGGGCCGAGCTCTGGGGCCAACGTCCTGACTTTC.

This clonotype came up a few times. V usage is TRBV7-9 and J usage is TRBJ2-4; D is uncertain. Trimming cost V 3 bases and J 4 bases, with 10 bases left between them. The CDR3 covers 14 residues. CDR1 SEHNR and CDR2 FQNEAQ come from the germline V gene (reference sequence). This CDR3 is CASSFTNEKNIQYF. CDR3 in DNA: TGTGCCAGCAGCTTCACCAACGAAAAAAACATTCAGTACTTC.

This clonotype was observed a few times. The genes are TRBV12-3 or TRBV12-4 and TRBJ2-2; TRBD2 might be the D (6 bases). Trimming pared 6 bases from V and 5 bases from J, leaving 16 bases between. This CDR3 has 15 residues. The chain's CDR3 is CASSTTNGGTGELFF. Here the CDR3 DNA reads TGTGCCAGCAGCACCACAAACGGGGGAACCGGGGAGCTGTTTTTT.

The chain is built from TRBV20-1 and TRBJ2-5; no reliable D call. The V gene's germline CDR1 is DFQATT and CDR2 SNEGSKA (reference sequence). This CDR3 is built from 16 residues. V was clipped by 3 bases and J by 1 base, with 18 bases between them. CDR3 sequence (DNA): TGCAGTGCTAGTTGGGTCGAGACGGCCCTCCAAGAGACCCAGTACTTC. This translates into CSASWVETALQETQYF.

The sample holds a few counts of this clonotype. The chain recombines TRBV28 with TRBJ2-5; the D is unclear. The germline gives CDR1 MDHEN, CDR2 SYDVKM. V lost 4 bases and J 0 bases, leaving 12 bases between the germline ends. This CDR3 has 15 residues. The CDR3 sequence is CASSSTSKNQETQYF. CDR3 coding DNA: TGTGCCAGCAGTTCCACCTCTAAAAACCAAGAGACCCAGTACTTC.

The J gene is TRBJ2-2, the V gene TRBV11-1; 8 nucleotides agree with TRBD1. This CDR3 region has 14 residues. Trimming took 11 bases from V and 8 from J; bases not matched to a gene: 13. Germline loops: CDR1 SGHAT, CDR2 FQDESV (reference sequence). Here the CDR3 DNA reads TGTGCCTCTACCCAGGGGGCCTTCGGAGGGGAGCTGTTTTTT. Its protein product is CASTQGAFGGELFF.

This clonotype was seen more than once but under ten times. This chain uses TRBV7-2 with TRBJ2-1, with 9 bases that match TRBD1. This CDR3 is 17 amino acids long. Germline V lookup: CDR1 SGHTA, CDR2 FQGNSA. The junction had 9 bases not matched to a gene; V was cut back by 4 bases and J by 2 bases. CDR3 nucleotides: TGTGCCAGCAGCTCTTGGAAGGACAGGGGCACCTACAATGAGCAGTTCTTC. It encodes CASSSWKDRGTYNEQFF.

This clonotype was counted a few times. The V and J genes are TRBV20-1 and TRBJ1-5; D might be TRBD1 (5 bases). The CDR3 is 12 amino acids. The V gene lost 4 bases and the J gene lost 4 bases, with 8 bases spanning the gap. Germline CDR1 DFQATT, CDR2 SNEGSKA (reference sequence). In DNA, the CDR3 is TGCAGTGCTAACAGGCCGAATCAGCCCCAGCATTTT. This translates into CSANRPNQPQHF.

This clonotype was seen more than once but under ten times. V usage is TRBV24-1 and J usage is TRBJ1-1; tentative D call: TRBD1 (6 bases). Germline CDR1 and CDR2: KGHDR and SFDVKD. The CDR3 loop spans 15 amino acids. Trimming cost V 3 bases and J 1 base, with 11 bases left between them. This chain's CDR3 is CATSDTSDRNTEAFF. CDR3 in DNA: TGTGCCACCAGTGATACCTCGGACAGGAACACTGAAGCTTTCTTT.

Many counts were recorded for this clonotype. The chain recombines TRBV12-3 or TRBV12-4 with TRBJ1-5; tentatively, D is TRBD1 (5 bases). V was pared by 3 bases and J by 7 bases, with 13 bases between. The CDR3 has 14 amino acids. CDR3 sequence: CASSFSQRDQPQHF. The CDR3 bases are TGTGCCAGCAGTTTTTCACAGAGGGACCAGCCCCAGCATTTT.

As to this clonotype: The junction does not match germline at one end; this may be a read error. The chain couples TRBV9 to TRBJ2-1, with 9 bases aligning to TRBD2. The CDR3 spans 16 residues. The germline CDR1 and CDR2 sequences are SGDLS and YYNGEE. CDR3 sequence: CSSSVASGAINNEQFF. In DNA form, the CDR3 reads TGTTCCAGCAGCGTGGCTAGCGGGGCAATAAACAATGAGCAGTTCTTC.

In its sample, this clonotype was seen many times. The V call is TRBV12-3 or TRBV12-4, the J call TRBJ2-2, with D uncertain. V was cut by 3 bases and J by 6 bases, with 5 bases left in between. The CDR3 contains 12 residues. The CDR3 protein is CASSFGAGELFF. The DNA for the CDR3 is TGTGCCAGCAGTTTTGGGGCCGGGGAGCTGTTTTTT.

This clonotype was seen more than once but under ten times. The V gene is TRBV5-1, the J gene TRBJ1-2, with TRBD1 matching 7 bases. The germline gives CDR1 SGHRS, CDR2 YFSETQ. V shed 1 base, J shed 3 bases, and the junction held 3 bases outside the gene matches. CDR3 length equals 14 residues. The CDR3, as DNA: TGCGCCAGCAGCTTGACAGGGGACGACTATGGCTACACCTTC. The encoded protein is CASSLTGDDYGYTF.

In its sample, this clonotype was seen many times. This chain connects TRBV14 to TRBJ1-1; D is unclear. Germline-derived CDR1 and CDR2 are SGHDN and FVKESK. Trimming stripped 2 bases from V and 2 bases from J, with 6 bases between. This CDR3 region has 13 residues. In DNA form, the CDR3 reads TGTGCCAGCAGCCAATCAGGCAACACTGAAGCTTTCTTT. Its protein product is CASSQSGNTEAFF.

A few counts support this clonotype. The chain links TRBV11-2 to TRBJ2-5; maybe TRBD2 (6 bases). Trimming cost V 4 bases and J 5 bases, with 17 bases left between them. The CDR3 sequence is 15 residues long. Germline values: CDR1 SGHAT, CDR2 FQNNGV. CDR3: CASSSNSGGVETQYF. In DNA form, the CDR3 reads TGTGCCAGCAGCTCCAATAGCGGAGGGGTGGAGACCCAGTACTTC.

This clonotype has ten or more counts. The J gene is TRBJ2-1, the V gene TRBV5-8, with TRBD2 matching over 7 bases. Trimming took 1 base from V and 6 from J; bases not matched to a gene: 1. The CDR3 runs 13 residues. The V gene's germline CDR1 is SGHTS and CDR2 YDEGEE. The CDR3 loop reads CASSLTSVNEQFF. The DNA for the CDR3 is TGTGCCAGCAGCTTGACTAGCGTCAATGAGCAGTTCTTC.